The 23 T cell receptor beta chains below all came from one sample that was sequenced in a study of control samples from healthy donors and cancer patients. Assay: immunoSEQ multiplex PCR; the TCRdb copy retains only in-frame clones and omits some. Among about 220,000 clones listed, 90% to 95% were seen once. The sequenced sample was blood. The receptors come from a man aged 45-65 years in good health.

CDR3: CASSLGVANEKLFF. CDR3 nucleotides: TGTGCCAGCAGCTTAGGGGTAGCTAATGAAAAACTGTTTTTT. The rearrangement joins TRBV7-8 to TRBJ1-4; D uncertain. CDR1 SGHVS and CDR2 FQNEAQ come from the germline V gene. CDR3 size: 14 residues. The ends were cut back, 1 base at V and 3 bases at J, with 6 bases in the middle.

The chain joins TRBV6-1 to TRBJ2-7, with 12 positions matching TRBD2. The CDR3 sequence is 14 residues long. Germline assignment: CDR1 MNHNS and CDR2 SASEGT. Trimming at V came to 2 bases and at J to 5 bases, leaving 1 base not matched to a gene. The CDR3 DNA reads as TGTGCCAGCAGTGAACGACTAGCGGGGGACGAGCAGTACGTC. As protein: CASSERLAGDEQYV.

V gene TRBV3-1 (or the pseudogene TRBV3-2) combines with J gene TRBJ2-2; D might be TRBD2 (5 bases). Germline CDR1 and CDR2: LGHDT and YNNKEL (reference sequence). The CDR3 runs 17 residues. The ends were cut back, 3 bases at V and 0 bases at J, with 14 bases in the middle. The CDR3 loop is CASSHPRGPANTGELFF. The CDR3 DNA is TGTGCCAGCAGCCATCCCCGAGGGCCCGCGAACACCGGGGAGCTGTTTTTT.

This clone is a singleton in its sample. V and J are TRBV2 and TRBJ1-1, with unresolved D. The germline CDR1 and CDR2 sequences are SNHLY and FYNNEI. The CDR3 totals 13 residues. DNA of the CDR3: TGTGCTCCCAGCGGCAGAACGGGTGTAGCAGCTTTCTTT. Encoded protein: CAPSGRTGVAAFF.

This chain uses TRBV5-5 with TRBJ1-2, with a weak D call TRBD1 (5 bases). This CDR3 is 12 amino acids long. Germline lookup yields CDR1 SGHKS and CDR2 YYEKEE (reference sequence). V was trimmed by 4 bases and J by 5 bases, leaving 9 bases between them. The CDR3 nucleotides read TGTGCCAGCAGCGTTGACAGATATGGCTACACCTTC. This sequence encodes CASSVDRYGYTF.

V usage is TRBV5-1 and J usage is TRBJ1-2; D not resolved. V lost 4 bases to trimming and J lost 0 bases, with 22 bases between them. This CDR3 spans 18 amino acids. The germline CDR1 and CDR2 sequences are SGHRS and YFSETQ. The CDR3 loop reads CASSLGLGTTLANYGYTF. In nucleotides, the CDR3 is TGCGCCAGCAGCCTAGGTCTCGGAACGACGTTAGCTAACTATGGCTACACCTTC.

The DNA of the CDR3 is TGTGCCAGCTCACCTGTGCCACAAGGTGGCTACACCTTC. Translated: CASSPVPQGGYTF. The chain couples TRBV18 to TRBJ1-2; D is unresolved. Germline loops: CDR1 KGHSH, CDR2 LQKENI. Trimming took off 3 bases at V and 7 bases at J, with 12 bases between the two ends. This CDR3 has 13 amino acids.

The chain combines TRBV3-1 (or the pseudogene TRBV3-2) with TRBJ2-7, with D hard to call. The V gene's germline CDR1 is LGHDT and CDR2 YNNKEL (reference sequence). CDR3 length: 14 amino acids. V was clipped by 0 bases and J by 3 bases, with 9 bases between them. The DNA of the CDR3 is TGTGCCAGCAGCCAAGATCTAGAACACTACGAGCAGTACTTC. Its translation is CASSQDLEHYEQYF.

The chain couples TRBV9 to TRBJ1-1, with a weak D call TRBD1 (6 bases). The V and J ends lost 5 bases and 0 bases respectively, with 14 bases between them. The CDR3 spans 15 residues. Germline assignment: CDR1 SGDLS and CDR2 YYNGEE. CDR3: CASSGDRILNTEAFF. In DNA form, the CDR3 reads TGTGCCAGCAGTGGTGACAGGATACTGAACACTGAAGCTTTCTTT.

The J gene is TRBJ2-5, the V gene TRBV18; 9 bases are shared with TRBD1. The junction had 0 bases not matched to a gene; V was cut back by 0 bases and J by 1 base. Germline V gene sequence: CDR1 KGHSH, CDR2 LQKENI. The CDR3 is made up of 15 amino acids. CDR3 region: CASSPPGQGQETQYF. The CDR3 DNA reads as TGTGCCAGCTCACCACCGGGACAGGGCCAAGAGACCCAGTACTTC.

The V call is TRBV10-3, the J call TRBJ2-5; 14 bases line up with TRBD2. The CDR3 consists of 16 residues. Germline loops: CDR1 ENHRY, CDR2 SYGVKD. The trim removed 4 bases at V and 1 base at J, leaving 2 bases unmatched. CDR3 in DNA: TGTGCCATCAGTGGGACTAGCGGGGGGCCCCAAGAGACCCAGTACTTC. Translation gives CAISGTSGGPQETQYF.

V usage is TRBV5-1 and J usage is TRBJ1-2; TRBD1 agrees at 9 bases. V gave up 4 bases and J gave up 8 bases; unmatched junction bases: 15. CDR1 and CDR2 (germline): SGHRS, YFSETQ. This CDR3 has 16 amino acids. The CDR3, as DNA: TGCGCCAGCAGCGCCTTAAACTCCGGGACAGGGAGCGGCTACACCTTC. It codes for CASSALNSGTGSGYTF.

The rearrangement uses TRBV5-4 and TRBJ2-3, with D hard to call. Trimming removed 4 bases from V and 6 bases from J, with 9 bases in between. From germline, CDR1 is SGHNT and CDR2 YYREEE (reference sequence). CDR3 length equals 12 residues. The CDR3 DNA reads as TGTGCCAGCAGCGAAACTTGGGATACGCAGTATTTT. Translated: CASSETWDTQYF.

With respect to this clone: Other DNA sequences within the sample encode an identical CDR3. This rearrangement joins TRBV5-1 to TRBJ2-3; 9 bases match TRBD1. Per the germline V gene, CDR1 is SGHRS and CDR2 is YFSETQ. The trim removed 0 bases at V and 4 bases at J, leaving 0 bases unmatched. The CDR3 totals 14 residues. CDR3 in amino acids: CASSLGQGADTQYF. The CDR3 DNA sequence: TGCGCCAGCAGCTTGGGACAGGGGGCAGATACGCAGTATTTT.

The chain employs TRBV7-2 and TRBJ1-1; 8 bases match TRBD1. Germline V gene lookup returns CDR1 SGHTA and CDR2 FQGNSA. J gave up 1 base and V 0 bases, and 1 base lay outside the gene matches. CDR3 size: 15 residues. CDR3 residues: CASSLAGTGNTEAFF. The CDR3 DNA reads TGTGCCAGCAGCTTAGCAGGGACAGGGAACACTGAAGCTTTCTTT.

This chain uses TRBV11-2 with TRBJ2-1, with 7 bases aligning to TRBD1. The germline V gene encodes CDR1 SGHAT and CDR2 FQNNGV. The CDR3 extends over 13 amino acids. Trimming cost V 5 bases and J 6 bases; bases outside gene matches: 4. CDR3 in amino acids: CASSIDRANEQFF. CDR3 nucleotides: TGTGCCAGCAGCATCGACAGGGCCAATGAGCAGTTCTTC.

V gene TRBV5-8 combines with J gene TRBJ2-3; maybe TRBD2 (7 bases). The V gene's germline CDR1 is SGHTS and CDR2 YDEGEE. Trimming took off 1 base at V and 9 bases at J, with 15 bases between the two ends. The CDR3 covers 14 residues. For the CDR3, the DNA is TGTGCCAGCAGCTTGACGGGGGGCCCGTCCACGCAGTATTTT. Its protein is CASSLTGGPSTQYF.

The genes are TRBV4-2 and TRBJ1-4; 7 nucleotides agree with TRBD1. CDR1 is LGHNA and CDR2 is YNFKEQ in the germline V gene. V gave up 0 bases and J gave up 12 bases; unmatched junction bases: 10. This CDR3 spans 15 amino acids. Here the CDR3 DNA reads TGTGCCAGCAGCCAAGATGAACGAGGCAGGGGGGAACTGTTTTTT. Its translation: CASSQDERGRGELFF.

This chain uses TRBV4-3 with TRBJ2-3; the match to TRBD2 covers 12 bases. J gave up 2 bases and V 4 bases, and 7 bases lay outside the gene matches. The CDR3 runs to 17 residues. The germline V gene encodes CDR1 LGHNA and CDR2 YSLEER. CDR3: CASSPRTSGTNTDTQYF. DNA of the CDR3: TGCGCCAGCAGCCCTCGGACTAGCGGGACAAACACAGATACGCAGTATTTT.

This chain links TRBV5-1 with TRBJ1-2, with D unresolved. V lost 0 bases, J lost 4 bases, and 13 bases lay in between. Germline V gene lookup returns CDR1 SGHRS and CDR2 YFSETQ. The CDR3 runs to 15 residues. The CDR3 spells CASSLASGKFYGYTF. The CDR3 coding sequence is TGCGCCAGCAGCTTGGCCTCAGGAAAGTTCTATGGCTACACCTTC. The full variable domain, completed using reference TRBV5-1 and TRBJ1-2, is KAGVTQTPRYLIKTRGQQVTLSCSPISGHRSVSWYQQTPGQGLQFLFEYFSETQRNKGNFPGRFSGRQFSNSRSEMNVSTLELGDSALYLCASSLASGKFYGYTFGSGTRLTVV.

About this clone: Other nucleotide sequences from this sample produce the same CDR3. This chain connects TRBV2 to TRBJ1-5; TRBD1 is a possible D gene (5 bases). The V end was cut by 2 bases, the J end by 6 bases, with 8 bases between. CDR3 length equals 13 residues. From germline, CDR1 is SNHLY and CDR2 FYNNEI. The chain's CDR3 is CASSELGVQPQHF. The CDR3 DNA reads TGTGCCAGCAGTGAACTAGGGGTTCAGCCCCAGCATTTT.

The chain uses TRBV6-5 and TRBJ1-5, with D hard to call. CDR1 and CDR2 (germline): MNHEY, SVGAGI. Trimming shortened V by 0 bases and J by 7 bases, and 7 bases separated the two germline ends. The CDR3 loop spans 13 amino acids. The CDR3 sequence is CASSYSKEQPQHF. Here the CDR3 DNA reads TGTGCCAGCAGTTACTCGAAAGAACAGCCCCAGCATTTT.

This sequence joins TRBV2 and TRBJ1-2; perhaps TRBD1 as D (6 bases). Trimming shortened V by 3 bases and J by 8 bases, and 10 bases separated the two germline ends. The CDR3 has 12 amino acids. Germline V gene sequence: CDR1 SNHLY, CDR2 FYNNEI. The CDR3, as DNA: TGTGCCAGCAGTGACACAGGGACAGGCTACACCTTC. Amino acid sequence: CASSDTGTGYTF.